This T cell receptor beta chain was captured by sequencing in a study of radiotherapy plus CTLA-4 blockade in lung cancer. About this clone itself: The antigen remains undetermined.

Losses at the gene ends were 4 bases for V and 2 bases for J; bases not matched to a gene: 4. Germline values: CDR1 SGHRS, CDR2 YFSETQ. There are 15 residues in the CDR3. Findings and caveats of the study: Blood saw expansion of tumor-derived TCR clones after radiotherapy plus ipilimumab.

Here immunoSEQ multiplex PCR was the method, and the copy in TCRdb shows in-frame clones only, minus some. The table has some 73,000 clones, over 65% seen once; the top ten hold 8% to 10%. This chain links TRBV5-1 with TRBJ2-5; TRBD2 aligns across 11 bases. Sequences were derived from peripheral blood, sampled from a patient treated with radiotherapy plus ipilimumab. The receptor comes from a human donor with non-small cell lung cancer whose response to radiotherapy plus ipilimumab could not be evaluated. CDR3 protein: CASSALAGGQETQYF. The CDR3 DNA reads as TGCGCCAGCAGCGCCTTAGCGGGAGGGCAAGAGACCCAGTACTTC. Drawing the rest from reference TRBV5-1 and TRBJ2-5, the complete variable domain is KAGVTQTPRYLIKTRGQQVTLSCSPISGHRSVSWYQQTPGQGLQFLFEYFSETQRNKGNFPGRFSGRQFSNSRSEMNVSTLELGDSALYLCASSALAGGQETQYFGPGTRLLVL.